This T cell receptor (beta chain) was sequenced in a study of blood T cell repertoires in COVID-19. The wider study: Specimens from acute and convalescent COVID-19 originated in the United States, Italy and Spain. In each case, the material was cDNA or gDNA derived from T cells, B-cell-depleted T cells, or PBMCs.

With V trimmed by 6 bases and J by 8 bases, 3 bases remained unmatched. This CDR3 is built from 12 residues. Authors' processing steps: The assay estimated nucleated cells by amplifying reference gene primers. Sequencing was performed with immunoSEQ multiplex PCR; in TCRdb, only in-frame clones are kept and a portion is missing. V and J calls and clone size are as listed in that table; D and trimming were resolved from the DNA. The table includes a few hundred thousand clones, about 91% detected once. The chain links TRBV12-3 or TRBV12-4 to TRBJ1-4; 7 positions agree with TRBD1. Sequencing was done on a sample of peripheral blood. This TCR came from a woman aged 25 to 39 who had recovered from COVID-19. Here the CDR3 DNA reads TGTGCCAGCAGCCAGGACAGGGAAAAACTGTTTTTT. Translated: CASSQDREKLFF.